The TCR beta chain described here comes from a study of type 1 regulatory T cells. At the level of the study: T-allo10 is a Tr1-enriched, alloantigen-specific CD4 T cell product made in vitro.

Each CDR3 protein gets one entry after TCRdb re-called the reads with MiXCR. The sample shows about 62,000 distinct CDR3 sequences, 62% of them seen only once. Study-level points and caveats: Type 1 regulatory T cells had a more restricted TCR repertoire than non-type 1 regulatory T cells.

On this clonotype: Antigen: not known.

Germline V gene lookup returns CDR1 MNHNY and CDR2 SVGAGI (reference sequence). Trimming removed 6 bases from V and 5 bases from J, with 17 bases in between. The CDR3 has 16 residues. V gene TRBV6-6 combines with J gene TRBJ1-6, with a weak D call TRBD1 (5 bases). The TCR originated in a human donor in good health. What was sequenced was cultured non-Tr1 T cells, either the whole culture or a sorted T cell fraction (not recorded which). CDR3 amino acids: CASSPRGGTNNSPLHF. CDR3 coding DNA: TGTGCCAGCAGCCCCCGGGGCGGAACGAATAATTCACCCCTCCACTTT.